These 5 T cell receptor beta chains originate from one sample sequenced in a study of blood T cell repertoires in COVID-19. The method was immunoSEQ multiplex PCR; TCRdb's version includes in-frame clones alone and lacks a portion of them. This sample has about 90,000 clones; approximately 86% occur once, and the top ten carry 1.5% to 2%. Input material: peripheral blood. The receptor set was obtained from a man older than 75 with acute or convalescent COVID-19.

This clone came up a few times. Other DNA sequences in this sample translate to the same CDR3. The genes are TRBV19 and TRBJ1-1; possible D gene TRBD1, 5 bases. Germline V gene lookup returns CDR1 LNHDA and CDR2 SQIVND (reference sequence). V was shortened by 2 bases and J by 1 base, with 5 bases between the two germline ends. The CDR3 is made up of 13 amino acids. The CDR3 here is CASSIQGNTEAFF. In DNA form, the CDR3 reads TGTGCCAGTAGTATACAGGGGAACACTGAAGCTTTCTTT.

The rearrangement joins TRBV5-4 to TRBJ2-7; TRBD2 aligns across 14 bases. Per germline, CDR1 SGHNT and CDR2 YYREEE (reference sequence). Trimming cost V 3 bases and J 5 bases; bases outside gene matches: 4. The CDR3 runs 15 residues. The CDR3 protein is CASSSGTSGRNEQYF. DNA for the CDR3: TGTGCCAGCAGCTCGGGGACTAGCGGGAGAAACGAGCAGTACTTC.

This chain connects TRBV28 to TRBJ2-4; no clear D. V was pared by 8 bases and J by 10 bases, with 12 bases between. The CDR3 extends over 11 amino acids. CDR1 is MDHEN, CDR2 SYDVKM, per germline. CDR3 in amino acids: CASGSNWIQYF. The CDR3 region has the DNA TGTGCCAGCGGTTCCAACTGGATTCAGTACTTC. The complete variable domain, with remaining parts taken from reference TRBV28 and TRBJ2-4, reads DVKVTQSSRYLVKRTGEKVFLECVQDMDHENMFWYRQDPGLGLRLIYFSYDVKMKEKGDIPEGYSVSREKKERFSLILESASTNQTSMYLCASGSNWIQYFGAGTRLSVL.

Comments on this clone: Different DNA sequences within this sample yield the same CDR3. The CDR3 region is CASSLEPRSTDTQYF. The CDR3 coding sequence is TGCGCCAGCAGCTTGGAACCGCGGAGCACAGATACGCAGTATTTT. V is TRBV5-1 and J is TRBJ2-3, with unresolved D. Germline CDR1 SGHRS, CDR2 YFSETQ. The CDR3 loop spans 15 amino acids. Deletions cut 0 bases from V and 0 bases from J, with 8 bases between.

V and J are TRBV5-1 and TRBJ2-7; D gene unclear. V was trimmed by 1 base and J by 6 bases, leaving 5 bases between them. The CDR3 runs 11 residues. Germline V lookup: CDR1 SGHRS, CDR2 YFSETQ. CDR3 region: CASSLFSEQYF. The CDR3 DNA reads TGCGCCAGCAGCTTGTTCTCCGAGCAGTACTTC.